In this sample, the clone carrying this T cell receptor beta chain turned up many times. The sample comes from a study of human T cells and chemical hapten exposure. Looking at the study overall: The study patch tested 0.01% DPC on the upper back and read results at 6 days.

The sample's time point: pre-sensitization, week 0. Treatment here: therapeutic diphenylcyclopropenone sensitization with weekly scalp DPC. One entry per CDR3 protein, called by TCRdb with MiXCR from the RACE reads. The data contain approximately 320,000 distinct CDR3 sequences, approximately 5.8% of them seen just once; the ten biggest clones take up around 8.8%. The sample in question was whole blood, obtained in connection with sensitization to the hapten diphenylcyclopropenone (DPC). This TCR came from a woman aged 18-35 years with alopecia areata. Some clones in this sample may be carry-over from other donors' samples.

The CDR3 nucleotides are TGTGCCAGCAGCTTAATGGGGACAGGGTCCGAAGCTTTCTTT. It is translated as CASSLMGTGSEAFF. V is TRBV7-3 and J is TRBJ1-1; 9 bases are shared with TRBD1. The CDR3 contains 14 residues. Unmatched junction bases numbered 5, after V lost 1 base and J lost 8 bases. Germline assignment: CDR1 SGHTA and CDR2 FQGTGA.